A selection of T cell receptor beta chains follows, all from one sample in a study of blood T cell repertoires in COVID-19. The method was immunoSEQ multiplex PCR; TCRdb's version includes in-frame clones alone and lacks a portion of them. The table records approximately 300,000 clones, 87% of them present only once. What was sequenced was PBMCs or T cells enriched from blood (not recorded which). The source is a woman aged 25 to 45 who had recovered from COVID-19. Each CDR3 is given with its conserved first and last residue. D genes are given only for firm matches. Some rows mark clone size as missing; the rest say once, few, many or name a class of expanded clone.

v_call	j_call	cdr3_length	clone_size	d_call	cdr3_aa	cdr3_nt
TRBV7-2	TRBJ1-1	15	once	.	CASSLDLGNWAEAFF	TGTGCCAGCAGCTTAGATCTGGGCAATTGGGCTGAAGCTTTCTTT
TRBV5-1	TRBJ2-2	16	.	TRBD1	CASSLATGGSTGELFF	TGCGCCAGCAGCTTGGCCACAGGGGGATCTACCGGGGAGCTGTTTTTT
TRBV28	TRBJ1-2	18	.	TRBD1	CASSSPGQGFLYNYGYTF	TGTGCCAGCAGTTCCCCGGGACAGGGGTTCCTATATAACTATGGCTACACCTTC
TRBV19	TRBJ1-2	13	.	.	CASSIGQSYGYTF	TGTGCCAGTAGTATCGGACAGTCTTATGGCTACACCTTC
TRBV5-5	TRBJ1-5	14	.	.	CASSLGGTVQPQHF	TGTGCCAGCAGCTTGGGCGGGACGGTACAGCCCCAGCATTTT
TRBV18	TRBJ2-3	16	.	TRBD1	CASRPPTGGASDTQYF	TGTGCCAGCCGTCCCCCGACAGGGGGCGCTTCAGATACGCAGTATTTT
TRBV2	TRBJ1-6	15	.	TRBD1	CASRFGTDYNSPLHF	TGTGCCAGCAGGTTTGGGACAGATTATAATTCACCCCTCCACTTT
TRBV7-2	TRBJ1-5	14	.	.	CASSLAGVSQPQHF	TGTGCCAGCAGCTTGGCAGGGGTTTCTCAGCCCCAGCATTTT
TRBV7-2	TRBJ1-2	15	.	.	CASSPQTGQSYGYTF	TGTGCCAGCAGCCCGCAGACAGGCCAGAGCTATGGCTACACCTTC
TRBV2	TRBJ1-5	16	.	TRBD1	CASSNTGTGSNQPQHF	TGTGCCAGCAGTAATACCGGGACAGGAAGCAATCAGCCCCAGCATTTT
TRBV9	TRBJ1-1	14	.	.	CASSPGDPNTEAFF	TGTGCCAGCAGCCCGGGAGACCCGAACACTGAAGCTTTCTTT
TRBV2	TRBJ2-3	15	once	TRBD1	CASSTGTGGADTQYF	TGTGCCAGCAGTACCGGGACAGGGGGCGCAGATACGCAGTATTTT
TRBV15	TRBJ1-2	17	.	TRBD1	CATSRDLLGQGFRGYTF	TGTGCCACCAGCAGAGATCTATTAGGACAGGGTTTCCGTGGCTACACCTTC
TRBV19	TRBJ1-5	15	.	TRBD1	CASSADRGLHQPQHF	TGTGCCAGTAGTGCTGACAGGGGACTCCATCAGCCCCAGCATTTT
TRBV2	TRBJ1-2	13	.	TRBD1	CASTGTGRYGYTF	TGTGCCAGCACCGGGACAGGAAGGTATGGCTACACCTTC
TRBV10-1	TRBJ1-4	16	.	.	CASSEPHGGKGEKLFF	TGCGCCAGCAGTGAGCCCCATGGGGGGAAAGGCGAAAAACTGTTTTTT
TRBV27	TRBJ2-1	15	.	.	CASRYQTGSYNEQFF	TGTGCCAGCAGATACCAGACGGGCTCCTACAATGAGCAGTTCTTC
TRBV2	TRBJ2-2	15	.	.	CASSVGTVNTGELFF	TGTGCCAGCAGTGTCGGGACTGTGAACACCGGGGAGCTGTTTTTT
TRBV3-1/TRBV3-2	TRBJ2-1	11	.	.	CASSRLSEQFF	TGTGCCAGCAGCCGACTCTCCGAGCAGTTCTTC
TRBV5-6	TRBJ2-5	17	.	TRBD2	CASSLPGRAGYQETQYF	TGTGCCAGCAGCCTACCCGGGAGGGCGGGGTACCAAGAGACCCAGTACTTC
TRBV25-1	TRBJ2-5	16	.	.	CASSEYFPAGSETQYF	TGTGCCAGCAGTGAATATTTCCCCGCAGGGTCGGAGACCCAGTACTTC
TRBV2	TRBJ1-2	13	.	.	CASSEGQNYGYTF	TGTGCCAGCAGTGAAGGACAGAACTATGGCTACACCTTC
TRBV2	TRBJ1-2	12	.	.	CASGRGDYGYTF	TGTGCCAGTGGGCGGGGGGACTATGGCTACACCTTC
TRBV3-1/TRBV3-2	TRBJ1-5	15	.	TRBD1	CASSQAGQGIQPQHF	TGTGCCAGCAGCCAAGCCGGACAGGGTATTCAGCCCCAGCATTTT
TRBV28	TRBJ1-2	15	.	.	CASSLGAGANYGYTF	TGTGCCAGCAGTTTAGGTGCAGGGGCTAACTATGGCTACACCTTC
TRBV5-1	TRBJ1-2	15	.	TRBD1	CASSRDSETNYGYTF	TGCGCCAGCAGCCGGGACAGCGAGACAAACTATGGCTACACCTTC
TRBV7-9	TRBJ1-2	14	.	TRBD1	CASSLEVRGKAYTF	TGTGCCAGCAGCTTAGAGGTCAGGGGGAAAGCCTACACCTTC
TRBV24-1	TRBJ2-7	14	once	.	CATATGTFSYEQYF	TGTGCCACCGCTACCGGGACATTTTCCTACGAGCAGTACTTC
TRBV10-1	TRBJ1-5	15	.	.	CASSGIDRYNQPQHF	TGCGCCAGCAGCGGAATCGACAGATACAATCAGCCCCAGCATTTT
TRBV9	TRBJ2-1	15	.	TRBD2	CASSASGGEANEQFF	TGTGCCAGCAGCGCCAGCGGGGGGGAGGCCAATGAGCAGTTCTTC
TRBV29-1	TRBJ2-1	12	.	TRBD2	CSGHGGGNEQFF	TGCAGCGGACATGGGGGGGGAAATGAGCAGTTCTTC
TRBV7-9	TRBJ2-1	12	.	TRBD1	CASSLRDRGPFF	TGTGCCAGCAGCTTACGTGACAGGGGGCCGTTCTTC
TRBV2	TRBJ2-7	12	.	TRBD1	CASSGQGPEQYF	TGTGCCAGCAGTGGACAGGGCCCCGAGCAGTACTTC
TRBV5-1	TRBJ2-1	17	.	TRBD2	CASSSPTSGGAYNEQFF	TGCGCCAGCAGCTCACCGACTAGCGGGGGGGCCTACAATGAGCAGTTCTTC
TRBV27	TRBJ1-1	13	few	.	CASSWQGWTEAFF	TGTGCCAGCAGTTGGCAGGGGTGGACTGAAGCTTTCTTT
TRBV4-3	TRBJ2-7	14	.	.	CASSQETALNEQYF	TGCGCCAGCAGCCAAGAGACAGCCCTTAACGAGCAGTACTTC
TRBV30	TRBJ2-5	14	.	.	CAWNRGQLQETQYF	TGTGCCTGGAATAGGGGCCAGCTCCAAGAGACCCAGTACTTC
TRBV7-8	TRBJ2-1	13	.	TRBD1	CASSPQGAREQFF	TGTGCCAGCAGCCCACAGGGGGCGCGTGAGCAGTTCTTC
TRBV5-4	TRBJ2-2	18	.	TRBD1	CASSGGQGSSANTGELFF	TGTGCCAGCAGCGGAGGACAGGGTTCCTCCGCGAACACCGGGGAGCTGTTTTTT
TRBV9	TRBJ1-1	14	.	TRBD1	CASSVDREGTEAFF	TGTGCCAGCAGCGTCGACAGGGAAGGCACTGAAGCTTTCTTT
TRBV19	TRBJ1-1	13	.	.	CASSTTAETEAFF	TGTGCCAGTAGTACTACAGCGGAAACTGAAGCTTTCTTT
TRBV2	TRBJ1-1	14	few	.	CASSVDRVNTEAFF	TGTGCCAGCAGTGTGGACAGAGTGAACACTGAAGCTTTCTTT
TRBV19	TRBJ1-2	15	.	TRBD1	CASTDHGQGVSGYTF	TGTGCCAGTACCGATCACGGACAGGGTGTTTCGGGCTACACCTTC
TRBV19	TRBJ1-2	15	.	.	CASSTETGWGYGYTF	TGTGCCAGTAGTACCGAGACAGGCTGGGGCTATGGCTACACCTTC
TRBV7-3	TRBJ1-2	13	.	TRBD1	CASSPQGGDGYTF	TGTGCCAGCAGCCCACAGGGGGGCGATGGCTACACCTTC
TRBV5-5	TRBJ2-2	17	.	TRBD1	CASTGGTGTGNTGELFF	TGTGCCAGCACCGGAGGGACCGGGACAGGGAACACCGGGGAGCTGTTTTTT
TRBV19	TRBJ1-1	14	.	.	CASSIWAGDTEAFF	TGTGCCAGTAGTATCTGGGCGGGAGATACTGAAGCTTTCTTT
TRBV6-5	TRBJ2-7	12	.	.	CASRGGGYRRYF	TGTGCCAGCCGAGGGGGGGGCTATCGACGGTACTTC
TRBV30	TRBJ1-5	14	once	TRBD1	CAWGQGQINQPQHF	TGTGCCTGGGGGCAGGGACAGATCAATCAGCCCCAGCATTTT
TRBV12-3/TRBV12-4	TRBJ2-1	11	.	.	CASSFRQGGFF	TGTGCCAGCAGTTTCCGGCAGGGGGGGTTCTTC
TRBV6-5	TRBJ2-3	12	.	.	CASSRGTDTQYF	TGTGCCAGCAGCCGAGGCACAGATACGCAGTATTTT
TRBV21-1	TRBJ2-3	17	.	.	CASSKGASGEITDTQYF	TGTGCCAGCAGCAAAGGAGCCAGCGGTGAAATCACAGATACGCAGTATTTT
TRBV5-1	TRBJ1-1	14	.	.	CASSFGGLNTEAFF	TGCGCCAGCAGCTTTGGAGGTCTGAACACTGAAGCTTTCTTT
TRBV3-1/TRBV3-2	TRBJ1-1	14	few	TRBD1	CASSQTWATGAAFF	TGTGCCAGCAGCCAAACCTGGGCGACAGGGGCAGCTTTCTTT
TRBV7-9	TRBJ2-2	15	.	TRBD2	CASSSRGGDTGELFF	TGTGCCAGCAGCTCGCGGGGGGGCGACACCGGGGAGCTGTTTTTT
TRBV27	TRBJ2-3	16	.	.	CASSLLGGISTDTQYF	TGTGCCAGCAGTTTGTTAGGCGGTATTAGCACAGATACGCAGTATTTT
TRBV30	TRBJ1-3	14	.	.	CAWSPGSSGNTIYF	TGTGCCTGGAGCCCAGGCAGTTCTGGAAACACCATATATTTT
TRBV5-4	TRBJ1-2	13	.	TRBD1	CASSLERGPGYTF	TGTGCCAGCAGCTTGGAAAGGGGGCCGGGCTACACCTTC